This T cell receptor (beta chain) was retrieved from a study of T cells after yellow fever vaccination. General study results and limits: Reappearing after the booster were most of the clones from primary vaccination (roughly 95% CD4, around 88% CD8).

In making TCR cDNA, 5'RACE template switching added a universal primer site and UMIs to it. TCRdb passed the 5' RACE reads through MiXCR, listing each CDR3 protein once. The table records about 340,000 distinct CDR3 sequences, 12% of them present only once. Worth noting for this clonotype: The antigen remains undetermined.

Trimming took 4 bases from V and 1 from J; bases not matched to a gene: 3. The CDR3 extends over 15 amino acids. Germline values: CDR1 SNHLY, CDR2 FYNNEI. The chain has TRBV2 and TRBJ2-2, with 7 bases aligning to TRBD2. Here the sequenced sample was CD4+ T cells sorted from PBMCs, taken 15 days after the yellow fever booster vaccination. The receptor was derived from a man aged 18 to 29 who received the YFV17D yellow fever vaccine. Written as DNA, the CDR3 is TGTGCCAGCAGTGTGGGGAGGGTGAACACCGGGGAGCTGTTTTTT. Amino acids: CASSVGRVNTGELFF.